This T cell receptor beta chain was documented in a study of T cell repertoires in cytomegalovirus infection. A word on this clonotype: What it binds is not known.

General observations from the study: Dominant in the ex vivo response were TCR beta clonotypes restricted by HLA-C and specific for CMV.

Each CDR3 protein is one row after TCRdb ran MiXCR on the reads. In the table there are roughly 230,000 distinct CDR3 sequences, about a sixth of which are singletons. Per germline, CDR1 SQVTM and CDR2 ANQGSEA. CDR3 length: 14 amino acids. Trimming pared 3 bases from V and 4 bases from J, leaving 12 bases between. Sequencing was carried out using CD8+ T cells from PBMCs. This receptor was identified in a human donor in good health (CMV status not recorded). Some clones in this sample may be carry-over from other donors' samples. This chain uses TRBV29-1 with TRBJ2-2, with D possibly called TRBD1 or TRBD2 (5 bases each). CDR3 loop: CSVDLRGPTGELFF. Here the CDR3 DNA reads TGCAGCGTTGATCTTCGGGGACCCACCGGGGAGCTGTTTTTT.